These 6 T cell receptor beta chains came from one sample sequenced in a study of blood T cell repertoires in COVID-19. TCRdb's copy holds only in-frame clones and misses some; the assay was immunoSEQ multiplex PCR. The data show more than 85,000 clones, around 90% seen once. Sequenced input: peripheral blood. The origin of the receptors is a human donor with COVID-19, enrolled during active disease. The donor label of this sample is uncertain.

V and J are TRBV28 and TRBJ1-3, with a weak D call TRBD1 (6 bases). V was trimmed by 2 bases and J by 12 bases, leaving 14 bases between them. The CDR3 consists of 13 residues. Germline assignment: CDR1 MDHEN and CDR2 SYDVKM. CDR3 loop: CASSLGRGWDIYF. The CDR3 DNA follows: TGTGCCAGCAGTTTAGGAAGGGGGTGGGACATATATTTT. The variable domain in full, completed from reference TRBV28 and TRBJ1-3, reads DVKVTQSSRYLVKRTGEKVFLECVQDMDHENMFWYRQDPGLGLRLIYFSYDVKMKEKGDIPEGYSVSREKKERFSLILESASTNQTSMYLCASSLGRGWDIYFGEGSWLTVV.

The chain joins TRBV6-5 to TRBJ1-4; D might be TRBD1 (6 bases). CDR3 length: 14 residues. The germline V gene encodes CDR1 MNHEY and CDR2 SVGAGI. V gave up 11 bases and J gave up 3 bases, with 16 bases separating them. The CDR3, as DNA: TGTGCCTCTACCAGGGGTCTACCTAATGAAAAACTGTTTTTT. Protein: CASTRGLPNEKLFF.

The chain carries TRBV6-6 and TRBJ2-3; 8 bases match TRBD1. V shed 10 bases and J 2 bases; nucleotides not matched to a gene: 5. Germline V lookup: CDR1 MNHNY, CDR2 SVGAGI (reference sequence). This CDR3 region has 13 residues. The CDR3 is CATGQDNTDTQYF. CDR3 DNA: TGTGCCACGGGACAGGACAACACAGATACGCAGTATTTT.

In this sample, this clone turned up a few times. This chain uses TRBV7-9 with TRBJ1-2; TRBD1 matches at 10 bases. The junction had 10 bases not matched to a gene; V was cut back by 5 bases and J by 4 bases. Per germline, CDR1 SEHNR and CDR2 FQNEAQ (reference sequence). This CDR3 contains 16 residues. The CDR3 spells CASSPRGTGVAYGYTF. The CDR3 bases are TGTGCCAGCAGCCCGAGGGGGACAGGGGTGGCCTATGGCTACACCTTC.

The rearrangement links TRBV2 to TRBJ2-5, with 8 bases aligning to TRBD1. CDR1 and CDR2 from the germline V gene are SNHLY and FYNNEI. This CDR3 is built from 13 residues. V lost 6 bases and J lost 2; bases outside the gene matches: 2. CDR3 nucleotides: TGTGCCAGCAGGGGGACAGGACAAGAGACCCAGTACTTC. Translation gives CASRGTGQETQYF.

The chain couples TRBV9 to TRBJ1-2, with TRBD1 identical over 9 bases. There are 14 residues in the CDR3. Germline values: CDR1 SGDLS, CDR2 YYNGEE. The V and J ends lost 3 bases and 8 bases, in that order; junction bases with no gene match: 8. CDR3: CASSGFWTGDGYTF. The CDR3 bases are TGTGCCAGCAGCGGATTTTGGACAGGGGACGGCTACACCTTC.